The T cell receptor (beta chain) under discussion was sequenced for a study of monozygotic twins with cystic fibrosis. Overall study: Library input was about 3 micrograms of fragmented DNA, with approximately 16 PCR cycles.

There are 14 residues in the CDR3. V was pared by 4 bases and J by 6 bases, with 12 bases between. Germline CDR1 and CDR2: LNHDA and SQIVND (reference sequence). With regard to this clone: As yet, its antigen is unknown.

Notes on the study in general: Low clonality (median around 0.0095) suggested a mostly naive repertoire. Monozygotic CF twin pairs shared significantly more nucleotide-identical clonotypes than unrelated CF individuals did. J usage was most co-twin-similar in 8 of 16 pairs, V in 13.

Using immunoSEQ multiplex PCR, the repertoire was profiled, and TCRdb retains in-frame clones only, with some absent. The sample has about 29,000 clones; 85% are singletons. This sequence originates from a girl aged 2-10 years with cystic fibrosis. V usage is TRBV19 and J usage is TRBJ1-4; D is unresolved. The sequencing input was blood. CDR3 amino acids: CASSNQQTDEKLFF. Here the CDR3 DNA reads TGTGCCAGTAGTAATCAGCAGACCGATGAAAAACTGTTTTTT.